A selection of T cell receptor beta chains follows, all from one sample in a study of breast tumors, draining lymph nodes, adjacent tissues. TCRdb re-analysed the multiplex PCR reads in MiXCR, keeping a single row per CDR3 protein. The sample includes about 230,000 distinct CDR3 sequences, approximately 31% of them seen just once. Source material: axillary lymph node tissue. The source is a female donor with breast cancer. Some clones in this sample may be carry-over from other donors' samples. Each CDR3 is given without its conserved first and last residue. Each record gives: D gene, clone size, V gene, J gene, CDR3 protein. D genes are given only for firm matches. The size field is filled for only some rows; it gives once, few, many or a size class.

>.|.|TRBV20-1|TRBJ2-3
SALDRASVHEQY
>.|.|TRBV5-1|TRBJ1-6
AGRRGQVNSPLH
>.|many|TRBV20-1|TRBJ1-5
SARDQTRTYSNQPQH
>.|.|TRBV29-1|TRBJ2-3
SSTGRADTQY
>TRBD2|many|TRBV20-1|TRBJ2-3
SATSGSFADTQY
>.|many|TRBV20-1|TRBJ1-5
SARDKAGSNQPQH
>TRBD1|many|TRBV12-3/TRBV12-4|TRBJ1-2
ASSSTQQGDYGYT
>.|many|TRBV24-1|TRBJ2-1
ATSDPGRNNEQF
>.|many|TRBV3-1|TRBJ1-2
ASSQDFQSYGYT
>.|.|TRBV20-1|TRBJ1-4
SASSGTNEKLF
>.|.|TRBV29-1|TRBJ2-2
SVELGGELF
>.|.|TRBV6-6|TRBJ2-4
ASTKTGSAKNIQY
>.|many|TRBV30|TRBJ1-6
AWSDIMRTYNSPLH
>TRBD2|.|TRBV9|TRBJ2-7
ASSPRLAGGEVAQY
>TRBD2|many|TRBV20-1|TRBJ2-2
SASRILAGEGTGELF
>.|.|TRBV7-9|TRBJ2-3
ASSSTRLGLTYNEQY
>.|.|TRBV11-2|TRBJ1-2
ASSLVSAYGYT
>.|.|TRBV29-1|TRBJ1-4
SVGATNEKLF
>.|many|TRBV2|TRBJ2-6
ASSSLGANVLT
>.|.|TRBV12-3/TRBV12-4|TRBJ1-5
ASSYDLNQPQH
>.|many|TRBV7-3|TRBJ2-1
ASSLGVNNEQF
>.|.|TRBV7-9|TRBJ2-5
ASSLVPLGPQETQY
>.|many|TRBV28|TRBJ2-1
ASSPHKSSYNEQF
>.|.|TRBV5-1|TRBJ1-1
ASSFWPEDTEAF
>TRBD2|many|TRBV20-1|TRBJ2-5
SAQAGGETQY
>.|many|TRBV27|TRBJ1-5
ASTLWGDNQPQH
>.|.|TRBV9|TRBJ1-1
ASSVASNTEAF
>.|few|TRBV12-3/TRBV12-4|TRBJ1-1
ASSLLARPYTEAF
>.|many|TRBV20-1|TRBJ1-2
SATPPPGARGYT
>.|.|TRBV20-1|TRBJ1-5
SAQTGGHQPQH
>TRBD2|.|TRBV5-1|TRBJ2-5
ASSRGTVDGGTSGRETQY
>TRBD1|many|TRBV6-5|TRBJ2-2
ASRTTGGSFSGELF
>.|once|TRBV6-2/TRBV6-3|TRBJ2-2
ASSHSSTKDLSHPDTGELL
>TRBD1|many|TRBV5-6|TRBJ2-2
ASSSLTGGFVTGELF
>.|many|TRBV5-1|TRBJ2-3
ASSSGTPPDTQY
>TRBD2|many|TRBV6-4|TRBJ2-1
ASSLAGGRMNEQF
>TRBD1|.|TRBV5-1|TRBJ2-5
ASSMGQGGETQY
>TRBD2|.|TRBV15|TRBJ2-5
ATSRARTSNNQETQY